The 26 T cell receptor beta chains presented below share a single source sample, sequenced in a study of identical twins. Using its own MiXCR run on the 5' RACE reads, TCRdb lists one record per CDR3 protein. The sample lists approximately 550,000 distinct CDR3 sequences, about a fifth occurring once. The data also belong to a second study, concerning yellow fever vaccine responses in identical twins.

Sequencing was performed on CD4+ T cells sorted from blood. These receptors all come from a woman between 18 and 30 years old in good health.

The chain joins TRBV12-3 or TRBV12-4 to TRBJ2-1; 9 positions match TRBD2. The CDR3 sequence is 20 residues long. V lost 7 bases, J lost 3 bases, and 22 bases stayed unmatched. CDR3 loop: CASNSNNKGAGGSLYNEQFF. The CDR3 DNA reads TGTGCCAGCAATTCCAACAACAAGGGAGCGGGAGGATCTCTCTACAATGAGCAGTTCTTC.

This clonotype was picked up a small number of times. The chain has TRBV6-2 or TRBV6-3 and TRBJ2-1; 10 positions match TRBD2. The CDR3 contains 16 residues. Germline V gene sequence: CDR1 MNHEY, CDR2 SVGEGT. The trim removed 0 bases at V and 10 bases at J, leaving 9 bases unmatched. The CDR3 reads CASSYSNERGGVEQFF. The CDR3 DNA is TGTGCCAGCAGTTACTCGAACGAGCGGGGGGGCGTGGAGCAGTTCTTC.

The chain uses TRBV12-3 or TRBV12-4 and TRBJ1-6, with a weak D call TRBD1 (5 bases). Trimming removed 6 bases at V and 9 bases at J, with 15 bases between. The CDR3 spans 14 residues. CDR3 in amino acids: CASSPGREGSPLHF. For the CDR3, the DNA is TGTGCCAGCAGCCCGGGACGAGAGGGTTCACCCCTCCACTTT.

The chain is built from TRBV2 and TRBJ2-3; either TRBD1 or TRBD2 may fit D (5 bases each). The CDR3 contains 14 residues. Germline V gives CDR1 SNHLY, CDR2 FYNNEI. Trimming stripped 6 bases from V and 2 bases from J, with 12 bases between. Written as DNA, the CDR3 is TGTGCCAGCAGAAAAGGGGAGCTCACAGATACGCAGTATTTT. Residues: CASRKGELTDTQYF.

This clonotype showed up just a few times. The chain is built from TRBV6-1 and TRBJ2-1; D unclear. Germline CDR1 is MNHNS and CDR2 is SASEGT. Deletions cut 3 bases from V and 6 bases from J, with 9 bases between. The CDR3 extends over 13 amino acids. CDR3 DNA: TGTGCCAGCAGTGATCAACCATTCAATGAGCAGTTCTTC. Its translation is CASSDQPFNEQFF.

This clonotype was found a few times. CDR3 amino acids: CASSFTSGRAGLPAKNIQYF. CDR3 bases: TGCGCCAGCAGCTTTACTAGCGGGAGGGCCGGACTACCAGCCAAAAACATTCAGTACTTC. The chain is built from TRBV5-1 and TRBJ2-4; 13 bases fit TRBD2. J gave up 0 bases and V 2 bases, and 11 bases lay outside the gene matches. This CDR3 has 20 residues. Germline V CDR1 and CDR2: SGHRS, YFSETQ. Combining the CDR3 with reference TRBV5-1 and TRBJ2-4 gives the whole variable domain KAGVTQTPRYLIKTRGQQVTLSCSPISGHRSVSWYQQTPGQGLQFLFEYFSETQRNKGNFPGRFSGRQFSNSRSEMNVSTLELGDSALYLCASSFTSGRAGLPAKNIQYFGAGTRLSVL.

The chain joins TRBV18 to TRBJ2-3, with D uncertain. The CDR3 runs 15 residues. Trimming removed 1 base from V and 0 bases from J, with 8 bases in between. Germline V gene sequence: CDR1 KGHSH, CDR2 LQKENI. The CDR3 loop is CASSPRKVSTDTQYF. DNA of the CDR3: TGTGCCAGCTCACCACGGAAGGTTAGCACAGATACGCAGTATTTT.

This clonotype was counted a few times. This chain connects TRBV6-1 to TRBJ1-5; 7 nucleotides agree with TRBD1. V was pared by 5 bases and J by 4 bases, with 8 bases of the junction left unmatched. This CDR3 comprises 15 residues. From germline, CDR1 is MNHNS and CDR2 SASEGT. This CDR3 is CASSRDSLGNQPQHF. The CDR3 DNA follows: TGTGCCAGCAGTAGGGACAGTCTAGGGAATCAGCCCCAGCATTTT.

This clonotype has more than one count but fewer than ten. This chain joins TRBV4-2 and TRBJ2-1; 9 bases match TRBD2. This CDR3 has 18 amino acids. CDR1 is LGHNA and CDR2 is YNFKEQ in the germline V gene. With 1 base clipped from V and 2 bases from J, the junction kept 9 bases outside the gene matches. Written as DNA, the CDR3 is TGTGCCAGCAGCCAAGTGACGGGGCGGGAGGGTCCCTACAATGAGCAGTTCTTC. Translating gives CASSQVTGREGPYNEQFF.

The gene calls are TRBV2 and TRBJ1-5; 7 nucleotides agree with TRBD1. Germline assignment: CDR1 SNHLY and CDR2 FYNNEI. V gave up 6 bases and J gave up 5 bases; unmatched junction bases: 4. CDR3 length: 13 amino acids. This CDR3 is CASRGDSYQPQHF. The CDR3 coding sequence is TGTGCCAGCAGGGGGGACAGCTATCAGCCCCAGCATTTT.

V gene TRBV20-1 combines with J gene TRBJ1-4, with D possibly being TRBD1 (6 bases). In germline, CDR1 is DFQATT, CDR2 SNEGSKA (reference sequence). The CDR3 has 13 residues. V shed 6 bases and J shed 8 bases, with 16 bases lying between them. CDR3 DNA: TGCAGTGCAAACAGGGTATCGAACGAAAAACTGTTTTTT. This encodes CSANRVSNEKLFF.

CDR3 amino acids: CASGPTGPSNQPQHF. The DNA of the CDR3 is TGTGCCAGCGGCCCGACAGGACCCAGCAATCAGCCCCAGCATTTT. The J gene is TRBJ1-5, the V gene TRBV12-3 or TRBV12-4, with D maybe TRBD1 (6 bases). The V gene lost 8 bases and the J gene lost 1 base, with 15 bases spanning the gap. This CDR3 has 15 residues.

This clonotype occurred a few times. V gene TRBV5-1 combines with J gene TRBJ2-5; tentatively, D is TRBD2 (5 bases). CDR1 and CDR2 from the germline V gene are SGHRS and YFSETQ. V was cut by 2 bases and J by 1 base, with 6 bases left in between. This CDR3 contains 13 residues. The chain's CDR3 is CASSFGLQETQYF. CDR3 DNA: TGCGCCAGCAGCTTCGGACTCCAAGAGACCCAGTACTTC. Filled out from reference TRBV5-1 and TRBJ2-5, the complete variable domain reads KAGVTQTPRYLIKTRGQQVTLSCSPISGHRSVSWYQQTPGQGLQFLFEYFSETQRNKGNFPGRFSGRQFSNSRSEMNVSTLELGDSALYLCASSFGLQETQYFGPGTRLLVL.

This clonotype appeared a few times. V gene TRBV27 combines with J gene TRBJ1-3; D is undetermined. The CDR3 totals 15 residues. The V gene lost 6 bases and the J gene lost 2 bases, with 14 bases spanning the gap. The germline gives CDR1 MNHEY, CDR2 SMNVEV (reference sequence). The CDR3, as DNA: TGTGCCAGCAGGCCCCTGGTCCAAGCTGGAAACACCATATATTTT. It is translated as CASRPLVQAGNTIYF.

This clonotype is a singleton in its sample. This sequence joins TRBV18 and TRBJ2-3; 7 bases match TRBD1. V lost 6 bases and J lost 0; bases outside the gene matches: 6. CDR1 KGHSH and CDR2 LQKENI come from the germline V gene. The CDR3 is 15 amino acids. Here the CDR3 DNA reads TGTGCCAGCTCGCAGGGACAGATGAGCACAGATACGCAGTATTTT. It encodes CASSQGQMSTDTQYF.

This clonotype was seen a handful of times. V and J are TRBV12-3 or TRBV12-4 and TRBJ2-7, with D possibly TRBD1 on 6 matching bases. V was shortened by 8 bases and J by 6 bases, with 20 bases between the two germline ends. This CDR3 region has 14 residues. The CDR3 bases are TGTGCCAGCCGCGACAAGGGGGTATCTGCCGAGCAGTACTTC. Translated: CASRDKGVSAEQYF.

The CDR3: CASSLTGRVEETQYF. CDR3 nucleotides: TGTGCCAGCAGTTTAACCGGCAGGGTTGAAGAGACCCAGTACTTC. This chain uses TRBV27 with TRBJ2-5, with D perhaps TRBD1 (5 bases). The CDR3 is 15 amino acids. Germline CDR1 is MNHEY and CDR2 is SMNVEV (reference sequence). Trimming removed 2 bases at V and 3 bases at J, with 13 bases between.

Only a few counts were recorded for this clonotype. The chain carries TRBV29-1 and TRBJ1-1; D is unresolved. The CDR3 consists of 12 residues. V dropped 1 base and J dropped 9 bases, with 12 bases sitting between them. The germline CDR1 and CDR2 sequences are SQVTM and ANQGSEA. Written as DNA, the CDR3 is TGCAGCGTTGAAGTGCCCGCTATGAAAGCTTTCTTT. Translated: CSVEVPAMKAFF.

This clonotype was observed a handful of times. CDR3 coding DNA: TGTGCTAGTGGCCACGCTAGCGGGAGGGCAAAGCAGTTCTTC. It codes for CASGHASGRAKQFF. The V gene is TRBV12-5, the J gene TRBJ2-1; 12 nucleotides align to TRBD2. Germline assignment: CDR1 LGHNT and CDR2 FRNRAP. The CDR3 extends over 14 amino acids. The junction had 8 bases not matched to a gene; V was cut back by 6 bases and J by 11 bases.

This clonotype was observed a handful of times. This CDR3 reads CSVGRGGETQYF. CDR3 in DNA: TGCAGCGTTGGAAGGGGGGGGGAGACCCAGTACTTC. This chain uses TRBV29-1 with TRBJ2-5; a possible D gene is TRBD2 (7 bases). The CDR3 spans 12 residues. The germline CDR1 and CDR2 sequences are SQVTM and ANQGSEA. V dropped 4 bases and J dropped 5 bases, with 11 bases sitting between them. Supplemented by reference TRBV29-1 and TRBJ2-5, the full variable domain reads SAVISQKPSRDICQRGTSLTIQCQVDSQVTMMFWYRQQPGQSLTLIATANQGSEATYESGFVIDKFPISRPNLTFSTLTVSNMSPEDSSIYLCSVGRGGETQYFGPGTRLLVL.

The J gene is TRBJ1-2, the V gene TRBV5-1, with 8 bases that match TRBD1. This CDR3 comprises 15 residues. The germline gives CDR1 SGHRS, CDR2 YFSETQ. With V trimmed by 3 bases and J by 8 bases, 12 bases remained unmatched. In nucleotides, the CDR3 is TGCGCCAGCAGCTCCGCCTCTGGACAGGGAAGAGGCTACACCTTC. Amino acid sequence: CASSSASGQGRGYTF.

The gene calls are TRBV12-3 or TRBV12-4 and TRBJ1-5, with D possibly matching TRBD1 (5 bases). This CDR3 comprises 15 residues. Trimming removed 0 bases from V and 8 bases from J, with 14 bases in between. CDR3: CASSLAGTGREPQHF. The CDR3 coding sequence is TGTGCCAGCAGTTTAGCTGGGACCGGGAGGGAGCCCCAGCATTTT.

This CDR3 is CASSSGGAGTGELFF. CDR3 DNA: TGTGCCAGCAGTTCAGGGGGCGCGGGCACCGGGGAGCTGTTTTTT. The chain links TRBV12-3 or TRBV12-4 to TRBJ2-2; 8 bases are shared with TRBD1. The CDR3 extends over 15 amino acids. With 4 bases clipped from V and 4 bases from J, the junction kept 5 bases outside the gene matches.

The chain recombines TRBV5-1 with TRBJ1-2; the D gene is possibly TRBD1 (6 bases). CDR1 and CDR2 from the germline V gene are SGHRS and YFSETQ. The CDR3 is made up of 14 amino acids. V was shortened by 6 bases and J by 6 bases, with 18 bases between the two germline ends. The CDR3 DNA reads TGCGCCAGCAAGCTGCCGGGGGGGCATCATGGCTACACCTTC. Translated, it gives CASKLPGGHHGYTF.

This sequence joins TRBV3-1 and TRBJ2-5, with 9 positions matching TRBD1. V shed 5 bases and J 5 bases; nucleotides not matched to a gene: 9. Germline-derived CDR1 and CDR2 are LGHDT and YNNKEL (reference sequence). This CDR3 comprises 15 residues. For the CDR3, the DNA is TGTGCCAGCAGCGCGACAACAGGGGGCTGGGAGACCCAGTACTTC. This translates into CASSATTGGWETQYF.

This sequence joins TRBV11-2 and TRBJ2-2, with 9 nucleotides matching TRBD2. CDR1 is SGHAT and CDR2 is FQNNGV in the germline V gene. The CDR3 sequence is 19 residues long. Losses at the gene ends were 6 bases for V and 3 bases for J; bases not matched to a gene: 17. For the CDR3, the DNA is TGTGCCAGCAGTTCCCTAGCGGGACCGCGGGAAAGGGACACCGGGGAGCTGTTTTTT. It is translated as CASSSLAGPRERDTGELFF.